Shown below are 32 T cell receptor beta chains from a single sample sequenced in a study of neurological immune-mediated disorders. In TCRdb, the 5' RACE reads were re-called with MiXCR into one record per CDR3 protein. The top ten hold 4.6% of the sample, which has about 71,000 distinct CDR3 sequences, around 15% seen once. As to time point: longitudinal time-point 1 (baseline). Sequencing was carried out using PBMCs. These receptors all come from a female donor with HTLV-1-associated myelopathy (HAM/TSP).

This clonotype appeared many times. This chain uses TRBV7-2 with TRBJ2-4; no clear D. This CDR3 has 12 amino acids. V dropped 3 bases and J dropped 9 bases, with 9 bases sitting between them. Looked up from germline, CDR1 is SGHTA and CDR2 is FQGNSA. CDR3 amino acids: CASSFAVGIQYF. The CDR3 coding sequence is TGTGCCAGCAGCTTTGCCGTGGGCATTCAGTACTTC.

This clonotype was seen repeatedly, ten times or more. This chain links TRBV20-1 with TRBJ2-7; perhaps D is TRBD1 or TRBD2 (6 bases each). Trimming removed 3 bases from V and 2 bases from J, with 20 bases in between. The CDR3 has 16 residues. Germline assignment: CDR1 DFQATT and CDR2 SNEGSKA (reference sequence). CDR3 DNA: TGCAGTGCTAGTCTCGCAGGGGATAGCGGAACCTACGAGCAGTACTTC. Translated: CSASLAGDSGTYEQYF.

This clonotype was found a few times. The CDR3, as DNA: TGTGCCAGCAGCTTGGCGATTGGCGCAGATACGCAGTATTTT. Its protein is CASSLAIGADTQYF. This chain connects TRBV5-5 to TRBJ2-3; D remains ambiguous. Deletions cut 0 bases from V and 4 bases from J, with 9 bases between. The CDR3 runs 14 residues. Germline V gives CDR1 SGHKS, CDR2 YYEKEE (reference sequence). The full variable domain, its missing parts supplied by reference TRBV5-5 and TRBJ2-3, is DAGVTQSPTHLIKTRGQQVTLRCSPISGHKSVSWYQQVLGQGPQFIFQYYEKEERGRGNFPDRFSARQFPNYSSELNVNALLLGDSALYLCASSLAIGADTQYFGPGTRLTVL.

Regarding this clonotype: One base away lies a much larger clone, so this may be a sequencing read error. The rearrangement links TRBV30 to TRBJ2-1, with 10 bases aligning to TRBD2. The germline V gene encodes CDR1 GTSNPN and CDR2 SVGIG (reference sequence). The CDR3 extends over 16 amino acids. Trimming removed 3 bases from V and 11 bases from J; junction bases left unmatched: 16. Written as DNA, the CDR3 is TGTGCCTGGAGGGCCCCTGGTAGCGGGGGGAGAAATAAGCAGTTCTTC. This sequence encodes CAWRAPGSGGRNKQFF.

This clonotype appeared many times. V usage is TRBV20-1 and J usage is TRBJ2-3; D is perhaps TRBD2 (6 bases). The CDR3 runs 13 residues. Germline-derived CDR1 and CDR2 are DFQATT and SNEGSKA (reference sequence). The germline V and J ends were trimmed by 3 bases and 1 base, with 8 bases remaining between them. CDR3 in amino acids: CSARPSGTDTQYF. In nucleotides, the CDR3 is TGCAGTGCTAGGCCTAGCGGCACAGATACGCAGTATTTT.

About this clonotype itself: Sequence at one end of the junction differs from germline and may be a read error. The gene calls are TRBV4-2 and TRBJ2-7; the D call may be TRBD1 or TRBD2 (5 bases each). Germline lookup yields CDR1 LGHNA and CDR2 YNFKEQ. The CDR3 has 16 residues. The CDR3 sequence is CASNQDLARGRYEQYF. As DNA, the CDR3 is TGTGCCAGCAACCAAGATCTCGCCCGGGGCCGATACGAGCAGTACTTC.

This clonotype showed up many times. The chain employs TRBV10-3 and TRBJ2-2; TRBD1 matches 8 bases. Trimming took 2 bases from V and 7 from J; bases not matched to a gene: 6. CDR3 length: 15 residues. Germline CDR1 reads ENHRY; CDR2 reads SYGVKD. The CDR3 nucleotides read TGTGCCATCAGTGAGATTCAGGGGGCTGACGGGGAGCTGTTTTTT. Amino acid sequence: CAISEIQGADGELFF.

This clonotype was seen at least ten times. This chain links TRBV5-6 with TRBJ2-7; 8 bases map to TRBD1. The V and J ends lost 3 bases and 4 bases, in that order; junction bases with no gene match: 9. The CDR3 runs 15 residues. Germline V CDR1 and CDR2: SGHDT, YYEEEE. For the CDR3, the DNA is TGTGCCAGCAGCTCCTCCGGGACAGGCCTTTACGAGCAGTACTTC. Translating it yields CASSSSGTGLYEQYF.

V is TRBV29-1 and J is TRBJ1-1, with a weak D call TRBD1 (6 bases). The CDR3 consists of 14 residues. Germline V gives CDR1 SQVTM, CDR2 ANQGSEA. CDR3 DNA: TGCAGAGCCTCCGGCGGGGGGCCCAGCACTGAAGCTTTCTTT. Its protein is CRASGGGPSTEAFF.

This clonotype was detected ten times or more. The genes are TRBV5-1 and TRBJ2-6, with TRBD1 identical over 11 bases. Germline values: CDR1 SGHRS, CDR2 YFSETQ. The CDR3 has 21 residues. The trim removed 1 base at V and 0 bases at J, leaving 12 bases unmatched. CDR3 DNA sequence: TGCGCCAGCAGCTTGACATGGGACAGGGGGAATATTGGCTCTGGGGCCAACGTCCTGACTTTC. Protein sequence: CASSLTWDRGNIGSGANVLTF. Combining the CDR3 with reference TRBV5-1 and TRBJ2-6 gives the whole variable domain KAGVTQTPRYLIKTRGQQVTLSCSPISGHRSVSWYQQTPGQGLQFLFEYFSETQRNKGNFPGRFSGRQFSNSRSEMNVSTLELGDSALYLCASSLTWDRGNIGSGANVLTFGAGSRLTVL.

V and J are TRBV2 and TRBJ1-1; possibly TRBD1 for D (6 bases). The ends were cut back, 5 bases at V and 3 bases at J, with 13 bases in the middle. Germline V gene data show CDR1 as SNHLY and CDR2 as FYNNEI. This CDR3 spans 14 amino acids. CDR3 nucleotides: TGTGCCAGCAGTTCAAACAGGGTGGACACTGAAGCTTTCTTT. Residues: CASSSNRVDTEAFF. Complete variable domain (other parts from reference TRBV2 and TRBJ1-1): EPEVTQTPSHQVTQMGQEVILRCVPISNHLYFYWYRQILGQKVEFLVSFYNNEISEKSEIFDDQFSVERPDGSNFTLKIRSTKLEDSAMYFCASSSNRVDTEAFFGQGTRLTVV.

This clonotype was counted at least ten times. The chain has TRBV9 and TRBJ1-3; 8 nucleotides line up with TRBD1. This CDR3 comprises 14 residues. Germline V gene sequence: CDR1 SGDLS, CDR2 YYNGEE. J gave up 2 bases and V 5 bases, and 3 bases lay outside the gene matches. CDR3 amino acids: CASSPGGTGNTIYF. The CDR3 DNA follows: TGTGCCAGCAGTCCAGGGGGCACTGGAAACACCATATATTTT. The full variable domain, rest sourced from reference TRBV9 and TRBJ1-3, is DSGVTQTPKHLITATGQRVTLRCSPRSGDLSVYWYQQSLDQGLQFLIQYYNGEERAKGNILERFSAQQFPDLHSELNLSSLELGDSALYFCASSPGGTGNTIYFGEGSWLTVV.

This clonotype was seen a handful of times. The chain couples TRBV12-3 or TRBV12-4 to TRBJ2-1, with D perhaps TRBD2 (6 bases). The end of the DNA fits TRBJ2-7 better, so the J call may be wrong. This CDR3 has 15 amino acids. The CDR3 loop is CASSLGGGVDNEQYF. CDR3 nucleotides: TGTGCCAGCAGTCTCGGCGGCGGGGTGGACAATGAGCAGTACTTC.

About this clonotype itself: Just one base apart from a much larger clone, this may be a read error. The rearrangement links TRBV4-1 to TRBJ2-2; D could derive from TRBD1 or TRBD2 (5 bases each). Germline V CDR1 and CDR2: MGHRA, YSYEKL. This CDR3 is 14 amino acids long. CDR3 loop: CASSQEAGPGEMFF. DNA of the CDR3: TGCGCCAGCAGCCAAGAAGCAGGGCCCGGGGAGATGTTTTTT.

This clonotype was recorded at least ten times. The rearrangement joins TRBV7-9 to TRBJ2-3; 8 positions match TRBD2. This CDR3 is 14 amino acids long. The V gene end was trimmed by 2 bases and the J gene end by 5 bases; junction bases not matched to a gene: 3. Germline CDR1 is SEHNR and CDR2 is FQNEAQ (reference sequence). In nucleotides, the CDR3 is TGTGCCAGCAGCTTATCCGGGGGGGGAGATACGCAGTATTTT. This sequence encodes CASSLSGGGDTQYF.

This clonotype has only a few counts. This chain connects TRBV5-6 to TRBJ2-2; D remains unclear. The V end was cut by 1 base, the J end by 4 bases, with 11 bases between. The CDR3 runs 15 residues. Per the germline V gene, CDR1 is SGHDT and CDR2 is YYEEEE. Here the CDR3 reads CASSLLQRSTGELFF. The CDR3 region has the DNA TGTGCCAGCAGCTTGTTACAGAGAAGCACCGGGGAGCTGTTTTTT.

This clonotype was observed many times. This chain joins TRBV2 and TRBJ2-2; D unresolved. The CDR3 has 13 residues. Trimming removed 5 bases at V and 5 bases at J, with 9 bases between. Per germline, CDR1 SNHLY and CDR2 FYNNEI. The CDR3 DNA is TGTGCCAGCAGTCCACATGCTACCGGGGAGCTGTTTTTT. Translated, it gives CASSPHATGELFF. Together with reference TRBV2 and TRBJ2-2, the CDR3 gives the full variable domain: EPEVTQTPSHQVTQMGQEVILRCVPISNHLYFYWYRQILGQKVEFLVSFYNNEISEKSEIFDDQFSVERPDGSNFTLKIRSTKLEDSAMYFCASSPHATGELFFGEGSRLTVL.

The chain recombines TRBV6-1 with TRBJ2-1; tentative D call: TRBD1 (6 bases). Germline V gene lookup returns CDR1 MNHNS and CDR2 SASEGT. CDR3 length: 14 residues. Trimming took off 3 bases at V and 8 bases at J, with 14 bases between the two ends. CDR3 protein: CASSDTGIAYEQFF. CDR3 coding DNA: TGTGCCAGCAGTGATACAGGGATAGCTTATGAGCAGTTCTTC.

This clonotype was detected ten times or more. This sequence joins TRBV10-3 and TRBJ2-7; D gene uncertain. Germline V CDR1 and CDR2: ENHRY, SYGVKD. With 0 bases removed from V and 2 bases from J, the gap between germline ends came to 23 bases. This CDR3 comprises 19 residues. CDR3 loop: CAISESRRYSKLLPYEQYF. CDR3 bases: TGTGCCATCAGTGAGTCTCGGCGTTATTCGAAGTTGCTACCCTACGAGCAGTACTTC.

This clonotype was seen only once. Being one base from a much bigger clone, this may be a read error. This chain uses TRBV7-9 with TRBJ2-7; D is possibly TRBD1 (6 bases). The germline gives CDR1 SEHNR, CDR2 FQNEAQ (reference sequence). The CDR3 sequence is 14 residues long. V gave up 4 bases and J gave up 6 bases, with 16 bases separating them. The CDR3, as DNA: TGTGCCAGCAGCTGGGACAAGGGGCGGCGCGAGCAGTACTTC. Its protein product is CASSWDKGRREQYF.

This clonotype was recorded many times. The rearrangement links TRBV6-4 to TRBJ2-7; D ambiguous. Germline lookup yields CDR1 MRHNA and CDR2 SNTAGT. The V end was cut by 2 bases, the J end by 5 bases, with 22 bases between. This CDR3 is 17 amino acids long. CDR3 residues: CASSDTKQIAQPDEQYF. The CDR3 DNA follows: TGTGCCAGCAGTGACACGAAACAGATAGCCCAGCCGGACGAGCAGTACTTC.

In this sample, this clonotype is medium-sized. The V and J genes are TRBV20-1 and TRBJ1-1, with D uncertain. CDR1 and CDR2 (germline): DFQATT, SNEGSKA (reference sequence). The CDR3 covers 13 residues. V gave up 5 bases and J gave up 1 base, with 11 bases separating them. The CDR3 reads CSAGTLKNTEAFF. The DNA for the CDR3 is TGCAGTGCTGGAACACTCAAGAACACTGAAGCTTTCTTT.

This clonotype was picked up many times. The chain uses TRBV6-5 and TRBJ1-4; maybe TRBD1 (5 bases). Between the trimmed V and J ends, which lost 6 bases and 0 bases, there was a span of 11 bases. The CDR3 has 15 residues. CDR1 is MNHEY, CDR2 SVGAGI, per germline. The CDR3 reads CASRRQIATNEKLFF. In DNA form, the CDR3 reads TGTGCCAGCAGGCGACAGATTGCAACTAATGAAAAACTGTTTTTT.

This clonotype was counted ten times or more. In DNA form, the CDR3 reads TGTGCCACCAGTGATCGACAGGGGTCTGAAGCTTTCTTT. As protein: CATSDRQGSEAFF. The chain couples TRBV24-1 to TRBJ1-1; 8 bases are shared with TRBD1. After removal of 3 bases from V and 6 bases from J, the junction contained 2 bases not matched to a gene. This CDR3 region has 13 residues. Looked up from germline, CDR1 is KGHDR and CDR2 is SFDVKD.

The V and J genes are TRBV27 and TRBJ2-7; D is ambiguous. Per germline, CDR1 MNHEY and CDR2 SMNVEV (reference sequence). CDR3 size: 13 residues. The V end lost 3 bases, the J end lost 0 bases, and 6 bases lay between the germline ends. The CDR3 nucleotides read TGTGCCAGCAGTTTCACAAGCTCCTACGAGCAGTACTTC. Residues: CASSFTSSYEQYF.

There are many counts of this clonotype. J is TRBJ2-3 and V is TRBV6-6; unclear D gene. Trimming stripped 7 bases from V and 4 bases from J, with 12 bases between. The CDR3 is 13 residues long. CDR1 is MNHNY, CDR2 SVGAGI, per germline (reference sequence). DNA of the CDR3: TGTGCCAGCACCCCCCGAGGTGCAGATACGCAGTATTTT. Protein sequence: CASTPRGADTQYF.

Within the sample, this clonotype is medium-sized. This rearrangement joins TRBV20-1 to TRBJ2-4; tentatively, D is TRBD2 (5 bases). The V gene's germline CDR1 is DFQATT and CDR2 SNEGSKA (reference sequence). The CDR3 extends over 13 amino acids. Deletions cut 3 bases from V and 7 bases from J, with 13 bases between. CDR3 sequence: CSASPSFVNIQYF. The CDR3 region has the DNA TGCAGTGCTAGTCCTAGCTTTGTGAACATTCAGTACTTC.

This clonotype was observed many times. This chain connects TRBV5-1 to TRBJ2-1, with 9 bases fitting TRBD1. The V and J ends lost 0 bases and 3 bases, in that order; junction bases with no gene match: 4. Germline CDR1 reads SGHRS; CDR2 reads YFSETQ. CDR3 size: 16 residues. The CDR3 DNA follows: TGCGCCAGCAGCTTGGGGGGGACAGGGTACTACAATGAGCAGTTCTTC. This gives the protein CASSLGGTGYYNEQFF.

This clonotype was picked up many times. The junction does not match germline at one end; this may be a read error. V usage is TRBV5-1 and J usage is TRBJ2-7, with TRBD1 matching over 12 bases. Per the germline V gene, CDR1 is SGHRS and CDR2 is YFSETQ. The CDR3 is made up of 14 amino acids. Written as DNA, the CDR3 is TGTGCCAGCAGCCTGGGACAGGGGGCTTACGAGCAGTACTTC. Its translation: CASSLGQGAYEQYF.

This clonotype came up many times. The V call is TRBV20-1, the J call TRBJ1-2, with D hard to call. V gave up 1 base and J gave up 2 bases, with 5 bases separating them. In germline, CDR1 is DFQATT, CDR2 SNEGSKA (reference sequence). This CDR3 comprises 12 residues. The chain's CDR3 is CSARVQNYGYTF. The CDR3 DNA follows: TGCAGTGCTAGAGTACAGAACTATGGCTACACCTTC.

This clonotype showed up many times. The V and J genes are TRBV10-3 and TRBJ2-7; 7 nucleotides line up with TRBD1. From germline, CDR1 is ENHRY and CDR2 SYGVKD. Trimming cost V 8 bases and J 2 bases; bases outside gene matches: 9. The CDR3 spans 14 residues. CDR3 in amino acids: CAIQDRLGTYEQYF. CDR3 DNA: TGTGCCATCCAGGACAGGCTAGGTACCTACGAGCAGTACTTC.

This clonotype came up many times. The J gene is TRBJ2-7, the V gene TRBV20-1; possibly TRBD1 for D (6 bases). With 6 bases removed from V and 4 bases from J, the gap between germline ends came to 22 bases. Germline V gives CDR1 DFQATT, CDR2 SNEGSKA (reference sequence). There are 15 residues in the CDR3. The CDR3 nucleotides read TGCAGTGCCGCACCACAGGGCCCATCGGGGTACGAGCAGTACTTC. Translated, it gives CSAAPQGPSGYEQYF.